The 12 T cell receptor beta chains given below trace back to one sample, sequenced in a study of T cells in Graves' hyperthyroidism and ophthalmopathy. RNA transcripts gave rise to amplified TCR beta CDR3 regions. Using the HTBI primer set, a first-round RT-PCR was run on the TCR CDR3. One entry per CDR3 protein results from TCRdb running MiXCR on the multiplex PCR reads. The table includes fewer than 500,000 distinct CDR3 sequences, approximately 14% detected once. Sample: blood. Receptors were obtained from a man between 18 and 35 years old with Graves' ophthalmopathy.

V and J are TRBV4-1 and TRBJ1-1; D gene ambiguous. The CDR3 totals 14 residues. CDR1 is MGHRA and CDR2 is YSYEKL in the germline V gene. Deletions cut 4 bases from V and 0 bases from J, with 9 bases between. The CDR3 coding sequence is TGCGCCAGCAGCCCCGACGGCTTGAACACTGAAGCTTTCTTT. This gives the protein CASSPDGLNTEAFF.

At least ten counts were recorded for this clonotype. CDR3 in amino acids: CATSFIAGEPLSSYNEQFF. As DNA, the CDR3 is TGTGCCACCAGTTTTATAGCGGGAGAACCCCTCAGCTCCTACAATGAGCAGTTCTTC. The chain is built from TRBV24-1 and TRBJ2-1; 9 bases are a match to TRBD2. Germline trimming cut 6 bases from V and 0 bases from J; bases unmatched to any gene: 14. Germline CDR1 is KGHDR and CDR2 is SFDVKD. The CDR3 loop spans 19 amino acids.

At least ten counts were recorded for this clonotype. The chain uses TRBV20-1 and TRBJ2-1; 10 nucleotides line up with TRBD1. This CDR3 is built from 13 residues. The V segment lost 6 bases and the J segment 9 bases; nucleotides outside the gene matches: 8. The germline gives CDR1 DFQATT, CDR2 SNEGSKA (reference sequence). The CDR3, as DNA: TGCAGTGCGCAGGACAGGGGGTTTGGTGAGCAGTTCTTC. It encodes CSAQDRGFGEQFF.

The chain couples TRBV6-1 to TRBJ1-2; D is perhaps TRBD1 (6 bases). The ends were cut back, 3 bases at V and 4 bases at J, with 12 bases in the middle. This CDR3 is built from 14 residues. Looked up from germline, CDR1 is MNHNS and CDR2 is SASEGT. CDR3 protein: CASSDTLTGYGYTF. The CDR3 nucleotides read TGTGCCAGCAGTGATACCCTGACAGGCTATGGCTACACCTTC.

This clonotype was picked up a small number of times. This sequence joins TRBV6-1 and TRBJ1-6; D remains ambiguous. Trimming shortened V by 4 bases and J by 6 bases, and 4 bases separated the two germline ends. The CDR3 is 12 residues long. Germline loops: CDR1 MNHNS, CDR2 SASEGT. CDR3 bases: TGTGCCAGCAGTGTAGGTAATTCACCCCTCCACTTT. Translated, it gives CASSVGNSPLHF.

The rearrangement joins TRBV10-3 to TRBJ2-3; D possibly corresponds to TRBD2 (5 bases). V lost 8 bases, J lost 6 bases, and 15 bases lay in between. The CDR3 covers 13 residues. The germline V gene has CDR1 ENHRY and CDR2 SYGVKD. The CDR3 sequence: CAILGRLGDTQYF. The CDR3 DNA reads TGTGCCATCCTGGGGAGATTGGGGGATACGCAGTATTTT.

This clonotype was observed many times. CDR3 DNA: TGTGCCAGCAGCATAGACTGGACCTACGAGCAGTACTTC. Residues: CASSIDWTYEQYF. The gene calls are TRBV6-1 and TRBJ2-7; no clear D. V gave up 6 bases and J gave up 2 bases, with 11 bases separating them. Per the germline V gene, CDR1 is MNHNS and CDR2 is SASEGT. This CDR3 region has 13 residues.

The CDR3, as DNA: TGTGCCAGCAGCGTAGCTCCGGGACAGGGAGCGTATGAGCAGTACTTC. As protein: CASSVAPGQGAYEQYF. V and J are TRBV7-3 and TRBJ2-7, with 9 bases matching TRBD1. Germline trimming cut 5 bases from V and 7 bases from J; bases unmatched to any gene: 15. The V gene's germline CDR1 is SGHTA and CDR2 FQGTGA. This CDR3 spans 16 amino acids.

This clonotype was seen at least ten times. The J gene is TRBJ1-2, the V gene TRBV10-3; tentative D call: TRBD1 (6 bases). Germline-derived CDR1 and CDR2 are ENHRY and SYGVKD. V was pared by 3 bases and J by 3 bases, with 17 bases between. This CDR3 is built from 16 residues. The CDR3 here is CAISDYPRGADYGYTF. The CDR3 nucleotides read TGTGCCATCAGTGACTACCCCAGGGGCGCGGACTATGGCTACACCTTC.

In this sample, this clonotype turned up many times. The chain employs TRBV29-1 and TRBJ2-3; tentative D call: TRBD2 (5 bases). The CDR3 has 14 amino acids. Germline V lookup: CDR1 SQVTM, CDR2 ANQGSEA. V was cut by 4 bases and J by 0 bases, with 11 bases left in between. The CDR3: CSVAADSSTDTQYF. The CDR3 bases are TGCAGCGTTGCCGCGGACTCTAGCACAGATACGCAGTATTTT.

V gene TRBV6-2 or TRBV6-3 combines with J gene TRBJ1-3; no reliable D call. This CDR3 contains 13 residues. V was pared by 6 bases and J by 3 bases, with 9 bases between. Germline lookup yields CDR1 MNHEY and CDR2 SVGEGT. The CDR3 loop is CASRRTDGNTIYF. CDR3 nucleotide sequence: TGTGCCAGCAGACGGACGGATGGAAACACCATATATTTT.

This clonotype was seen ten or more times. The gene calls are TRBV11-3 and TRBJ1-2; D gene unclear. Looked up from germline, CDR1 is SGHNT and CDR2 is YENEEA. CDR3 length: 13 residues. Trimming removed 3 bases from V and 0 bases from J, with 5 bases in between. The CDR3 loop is CASSLGSNYGYTF. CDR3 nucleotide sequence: TGTGCCAGCAGCTTGGGCTCTAACTATGGCTACACCTTC.